The clone carrying this T cell receptor (beta chain) was counted a single time. The data derive from a study of blood T cell repertoires in COVID-19. Study in general: COVID-19 samples collected from the United States, Italy and Spain covered acute and convalescent phases.

The CDR3 runs 11 residues. V was clipped by 11 bases and J by 11 bases; unmatched bases: 7. Germline V gene data show CDR1 as SEHNR and CDR2 as FQNEAQ (reference sequence). TCRdb's table, derived via immunoSEQ multiplex PCR, lists solely in-frame clones and lacks some. The sample gives about 64,000 clones, 88% of which show up once; 43% is in the top ten. Enrolment of Seattle patients took place during active infection, and they were followed longitudinally. Material: peripheral blood. The sequence was collected from an older woman with COVID-19, enrolled during active disease. The rearrangement uses TRBV7-9 and TRBJ1-4, with 8 positions matching TRBD1. This CDR3 reads CASQGAEKLFF. DNA for the CDR3: TGTGCCTCGCAGGGGGCTGAGAAACTGTTTTTT.